The 14 T cell receptor beta chains below come from one sample, sequenced in a study of response to subunit inactivated influenza vaccine. TCRdb fed the RT-PCR reads into MiXCR, producing one record per CDR3 protein. Among hundreds of thousands of distinct CDR3 sequences, over 9.5% were seen once, and the ten largest hold roughly 10%. The source was PBMCs from blood, collected on the day of vaccination. The source of these receptors is a man aged 45-65 years who received an inactivated influenza vaccine.

In this sample, this clonotype turned up a few times. The chain joins TRBV29-1 to TRBJ2-2, with D perhaps matching TRBD2 (5 bases). The germline V and J ends were trimmed by 0 bases and 6 bases, with 17 bases remaining between them. The CDR3 runs 16 residues. Per the germline V gene, CDR1 is SQVTM and CDR2 is ANQGSEA. The CDR3 coding sequence is TGCAGCGTTGAAGATCGTCTAGCTATTGATCCCGGGGAGCTGTTTTTT. Residues: CSVEDRLAIDPGELFF.

This clonotype appeared a few times. The chain carries TRBV4-3 and TRBJ1-4; D is unresolved. The CDR3 is 13 residues long. V lost 1 base and J 7 bases, leaving 7 bases between the germline ends. Germline V gene data show CDR1 as LGHNA and CDR2 as YSLEER. The CDR3 region has the DNA TGCGCCAGCAGCCAAGGAGAGGGTGAAAAACTGTTTTTT. Translating gives CASSQGEGEKLFF.

The chain has TRBV27 and TRBJ1-1, with D perhaps TRBD1 (5 bases). V gave up 3 bases and J gave up 4 bases, with 18 bases separating them. The CDR3 consists of 16 residues. Germline CDR1 is MNHEY and CDR2 is SMNVEV (reference sequence). For the CDR3, the DNA is TGTGCCAGCAGTTTTGTCAGGGCGTTGGGGGGCACTGAAGCTTTCTTT. It specifies CASSFVRALGGTEAFF.

J is TRBJ2-1 and V is TRBV5-1, with TRBD1 identical over 11 bases. CDR3 length: 16 amino acids. V shed 0 bases, J shed 10 bases, and the junction held 9 bases outside the gene matches. Germline V gene sequence: CDR1 SGHRS, CDR2 YFSETQ. Here the CDR3 reads CASSLAVGQGAAEQFF. The CDR3 DNA reads as TGCGCCAGCAGCTTGGCCGTCGGACAGGGGGCGGCAGAGCAGTTCTTC.

This clonotype was counted a few times. V gene TRBV6-4 combines with J gene TRBJ2-1; the D gene is possibly TRBD1 (6 bases). Germline V gives CDR1 MRHNA, CDR2 SNTAGT. The CDR3 has 15 residues. V was pared by 2 bases and J by 1 base, with 9 bases between. CDR3 sequence reads: CASSDQGRSYNEQFF. DNA for the CDR3: TGTGCCAGCAGTGACCAGGGGCGTTCCTACAATGAGCAGTTCTTC.

The chain combines TRBV20-1 with TRBJ1-5; TRBD1 might be the D (5 bases). Trimming took off 4 bases at V and 0 bases at J, with 10 bases between the two ends. The CDR3 totals 14 residues. CDR1 and CDR2 from the germline V gene are DFQATT and SNEGSKA (reference sequence). CDR3 nucleotides: TGCAGTGCTAATGACAGAAATAGCAATCAGCCCCAGCATTTT. Translation gives CSANDRNSNQPQHF.

V and J are TRBV7-2 and TRBJ2-1; TRBD2 aligns across 8 bases. This CDR3 has 15 amino acids. The germline V gene encodes CDR1 SGHTA and CDR2 FQGNSA. The V segment lost 8 bases and the J segment 8 bases; nucleotides outside the gene matches: 14. The CDR3 loop is CASRPGGGSVDEQFF. The CDR3 DNA follows: TGTGCCAGCCGCCCGGGCGGGGGGTCGGTCGATGAGCAGTTCTTC.

The DNA for the CDR3 is TGTGCCAGCAGTTTCCCTGACAGGGGGAGTTTCGCCGGGGAGCTGTTTTTT. Its translation is CASSFPDRGSFAGELFF. The rearrangement joins TRBV28 to TRBJ2-2; 9 nucleotides line up with TRBD1. This CDR3 has 17 residues. Losses at the gene ends were 3 bases for V and 6 bases for J; bases not matched to a gene: 11. Germline V gene sequence: CDR1 MDHEN, CDR2 SYDVKM.

The chain uses TRBV4-2 and TRBJ2-4; D is possibly TRBD1 (5 bases). V was trimmed by 0 bases and J by 5 bases, leaving 8 bases between them. This CDR3 has 14 amino acids. CDR1 and CDR2 from the germline V gene are LGHNA and YNFKEQ. Written as DNA, the CDR3 is TGTGCCAGCAGCCAAGATCGCAGGGAAAACATTCAGTACTTC. Residues: CASSQDRRENIQYF.

This clonotype appeared a single time. V usage is TRBV7-9 and J usage is TRBJ2-7; 11 bases match TRBD2. The CDR3 runs 15 residues. In germline, CDR1 is SEHNR, CDR2 FQNEAQ (reference sequence). Trimming at V came to 5 bases and at J to 5 bases, leaving 8 bases not matched to a gene. CDR3 amino acids: CASSPLAGGNDEQYF. For the CDR3, the DNA is TGTGCCAGCAGCCCTTTAGCGGGAGGGAACGACGAGCAGTACTTC.

This chain joins TRBV6-2 or TRBV6-3 and TRBJ2-3; D is tentatively TRBD1 or TRBD2 (5 bases each). The CDR3 extends over 16 amino acids. Germline CDR1 is MNHEY and CDR2 is SVGEGT. The V end lost 8 bases, the J end lost 10 bases, and 28 bases lay between the germline ends. The CDR3 bases are TGTGCCAGCGGAAAGGATACCTCGGGACGCCGGAAGGCGCAGTATTTT. Translating gives CASGKDTSGRRKAQYF.

This clonotype was detected many times. V gene TRBV3-1 combines with J gene TRBJ1-6; D gene ambiguous. The CDR3 is made up of 14 amino acids. V was pared by 2 bases and J by 7 bases, with 9 bases between. Germline CDR1 reads LGHDT; CDR2 reads YNNKEL (reference sequence). CDR3 sequence: CASSQRRVNSPLHF. CDR3 coding DNA: TGTGCCAGCAGCCAAAGAAGGGTAAATTCACCCCTCCACTTT. Filled out from reference TRBV3-1 and TRBJ1-6, the complete variable domain reads DTAVSQTPKYLVTQMGNDKSIKCEQNLGHDTMYWYKQDSKKFLKIMFSYNNKELIINETVPNRFSPKSPDKAHLNLHINSLELGDSAVYFCASSQRRVNSPLHFGNGTRLTVT.

This clonotype appeared a few times. The chain has TRBV19 and TRBJ2-1, with D perhaps matching TRBD2 (6 bases). The germline V gene encodes CDR1 LNHDA and CDR2 SQIVND (reference sequence). This CDR3 contains 17 residues. Trimming removed 3 bases at V and 0 bases at J, with 15 bases between. The CDR3 DNA reads TGTGCCAGTAGTATTTTTAAATGGCGGGGCTCCTACAATGAGCAGTTCTTC. Encoded protein: CASSIFKWRGSYNEQFF.

About this clonotype itself: Possible read error: a much larger clone is one base away. The V call is TRBV7-9, the J call TRBJ2-1; D is uncertain. The CDR3 has 12 residues. Germline lookup yields CDR1 SEHNR and CDR2 FQNEAQ (reference sequence). This CDR3 reads CASSLDLNEHFF. CDR3 nucleotides: TGTGCCAGCAGCTTAGACCTGAATGAGCATTTCTTC.